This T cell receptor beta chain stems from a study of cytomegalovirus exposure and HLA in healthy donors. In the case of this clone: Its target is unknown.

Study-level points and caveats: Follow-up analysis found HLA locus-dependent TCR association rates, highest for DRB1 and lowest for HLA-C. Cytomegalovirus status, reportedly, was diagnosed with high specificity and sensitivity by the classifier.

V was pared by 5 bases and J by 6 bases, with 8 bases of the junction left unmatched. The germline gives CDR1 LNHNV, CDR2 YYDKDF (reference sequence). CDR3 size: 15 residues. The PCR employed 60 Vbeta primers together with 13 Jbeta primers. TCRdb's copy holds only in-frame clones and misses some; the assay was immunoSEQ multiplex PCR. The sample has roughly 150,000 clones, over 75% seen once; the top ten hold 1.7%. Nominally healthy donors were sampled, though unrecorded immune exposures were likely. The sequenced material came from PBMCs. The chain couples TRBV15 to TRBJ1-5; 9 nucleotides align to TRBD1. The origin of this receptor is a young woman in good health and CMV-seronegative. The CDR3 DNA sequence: TGTGCCACCAGCCCCGGGACAGGGTCATCTCAGCCCCAGCATTTT. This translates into CATSPGTGSSQPQHF.